These T cell receptor beta chains were read from a single sample in a study of T-cell memory formation after mild COVID-19. TCRdb fed the 5' RACE reads into MiXCR, producing one record per CDR3 protein. The repertoire includes about 120,000 distinct CDR3 sequences, roughly 15% of them detected once, and roughly 14% sits in the top ten. The sequenced sample consisted of PBMCs or a T cell subset sorted from them (not recorded which). These receptors all come from an adult woman who had mild COVID-19 (a few samples of this study predate the infection). Cell type and time point are not known. Both conserved end residues are part of each CDR3. A D gene is named only where the DNA matches it firmly. Size tells how often a clone was seen (once, few, many) or the class of an expanded clone, and some rows leave it out.

size,D,V,J,DNA,CDR3
few,TRBD1,TRBV25-1,TRBJ1-1,TGTGCCAGCAGCAGACAGGGGGAAGCTTTCTTT,CASSRQGEAFF
-,-,TRBV18,TRBJ2-7,TGTGCCAGCTCACCAAGGATGACAGCCTCCTACGAGCAGTACTTC,CASSPRMTASYEQYF
-,-,TRBV4-1,TRBJ1-1,TGCGCCAGCAGCCAGGACCGGTGGGGGGTCCTTGGAGAAGCTTTCTTT,CASSQDRWGVLGEAFF
few,-,TRBV28,TRBJ2-2,TGTGCCAGCAGTTTTGCCCCTCGACTGAACACCGGGGAGCTGTTTTTT,CASSFAPRLNTGELFF
-,-,TRBV12-3/TRBV12-4,TRBJ1-1,TGTGCCAGCACCCATGGGGCAGTACTAATGAACACTGAAGCTTTCTTT,CASTHGAVLMNTEAFF
-,-,TRBV18,TRBJ2-3,TGTGCCAGCTCACTCCTCGACAGCACAGATACGCAGTATTTT,CASSLLDSTDTQYF
many,-,TRBV6-6,TRBJ1-1,TGTGCCAGCAGTTACTCGAGGAGCGCAGGGAACACTGAAGCTTTCTTT,CASSYSRSAGNTEAFF
few,-,TRBV7-8,TRBJ1-3,TGTGCCAGCAGCCAAGTGGGGGTCTCCTCTGGAAACACCATATATTTT,CASSQVGVSSGNTIYF
-,-,TRBV4-1,TRBJ2-7,TGCGCCAGCAGCCCCAGGGGGGTCCCCTCCTACGAGCAGTACTTC,CASSPRGVPSYEQYF
few,-,TRBV28,TRBJ2-1,TGTGCCAGCAGTTTCCGTAGGCAGTTCTTC,CASSFRRQFF
few,-,TRBV5-1,TRBJ1-1,TGCGCCAGCACGGGGTCAGGGGCTACCACTGAAGCTTTCTTT,CASTGSGATTEAFF
-,-,TRBV12-3/TRBV12-4,TRBJ1-2,TGTGCCAGCAGTGTCCAGGGCGGCTATGGCTACACCTTC,CASSVQGGYGYTF
few,-,TRBV9,TRBJ2-7,TGTGCCAGCAGCGTAGGTGGCATTAAAGATGCCTACGAGCAGTACTTC,CASSVGGIKDAYEQYF
few,-,TRBV6-1,TRBJ1-2,TGTGCCAGCAGTGAAGAACAAGCTTTCTCACTCCTCTTCTATGGCTACACCTTC,CASSEEQAFSLLFYGYTF
-,-,TRBV18,TRBJ1-2,TGTGCCAGCTCCCCCCCGGAGTTCCCCTCTGGCTACACCTTC,CASSPPEFPSGYTF
-,-,TRBV5-1,TRBJ1-1,TGCGCCAGCAGTTCGACAAGGAACACTGAAGCTTTCTTT,CASSSTRNTEAFF